Listed below are T cell receptor beta chains from one sample, sequenced in a study of cytomegalovirus exposure and HLA in healthy donors. Some clones are missing from TCRdb's copy, which holds only in-frame ones; the method was immunoSEQ multiplex PCR. Of over 70,000 clones listed, about 72% were seen once; the top ten hold under 2.5%. What was sequenced was PBMCs. All receptors derive from a man younger than 40 in good health and CMV-seronegative. CDR3s include the opening cysteine and the closing phenylalanine or tryptophan. The order of the fields is clone size, V gene, D gene, J gene, CDR3 DNA, CDR3 protein. A D gene is named only where the DNA matches it firmly. Expanded clones are given a class, and other clones once, few, many or no size at all.

-	TRBV5-4	-	TRBJ1-5	TGTGCCAGCAGCCAGGAAGGTCAGCCCCAGCATTTT	CASSQEGQPQHF
-	TRBV7-2	-	TRBJ2-1	TGTGCCAGCAGTACCGAGACAGGCGGTGAGCAGTTCTTC	CASSTETGGEQFF
-	TRBV27	TRBD1	TRBJ2-7	TGTGCCAGCAGTGTGACAGGGGCCGAGCAGTACTTC	CASSVTGAEQYF
-	TRBV6-5	TRBD2	TRBJ2-7	TGTGCCAGCAGATTGGGAGGGAGGGACGAGCAGTACTTC	CASRLGGRDEQYF
-	TRBV4-1	TRBD1	TRBJ1-5	TGCGCCAGCAGCCAAGATGTAGGGGGCCTCGGCAATCAGCCCCAGCATTTT	CASSQDVGGLGNQPQHF
-	TRBV4-1	-	TRBJ1-2	TGCGCCAGCAGCCAAGATCAGGGTAACTATGGCTACACCTTC	CASSQDQGNYGYTF
few	TRBV4-3	TRBD2	TRBJ2-1	TGCGCCAGCAGCCAAGAGGGCGGGGGGAGCAATGAGCAGTTCTTC	CASSQEGGGSNEQFF
-	TRBV6-1	-	TRBJ2-1	TGTGCCAGCATTAGCACCAATGAGCAGTTCTTC	CASISTNEQFF
few	TRBV20-1	-	TRBJ1-1	TGCAGTGCTTCGGGGGACACTGAAGCTTTCTTT	CSASGDTEAFF
-	TRBV27	-	TRBJ2-1	TGTGCCAGCAGTTTGGACTTACAGCCCTACAATGAGCAGTTCTTC	CASSLDLQPYNEQFF
few	TRBV7-9	-	TRBJ2-7	TGTGCCAGCAGCTTATACGAGGACGAGCAGTACTTC	CASSLYEDEQYF
-	TRBV11-2	TRBD1	TRBJ2-6	TGTGCCAGCAGCCGATCACAGGGGACCGGGGCCAACGTCCTGACTTTC	CASSRSQGTGANVLTF
-	TRBV5-4	TRBD1	TRBJ1-2	TGTGCCAGCAGCTTGGGGGACAGGAGACCCATTTATGGCTACACCTTC	CASSLGDRRPIYGYTF
-	TRBV30	TRBD2	TRBJ2-1	TGTGCCTGGAGTTTAAATAGCGGGACCGGAGATGAGCAGTTCTTC	CAWSLNSGTGDEQFF
-	TRBV27	-	TRBJ1-2	TGTGCCAGTGGACCGGGACACCTCTATGGCTACACCTTC	CASGPGHLYGYTF
few	TRBV5-1	-	TRBJ1-6	TGCGCCAGCAGCCTCCGGGAAAGCTCCTATAATTCACCCCTCCACTTT	CASSLRESSYNSPLHF
-	TRBV29-1	-	TRBJ1-1	TGCAGCGTGGGGACAATGAACACTGAAGCTTTCTTT	CSVGTMNTEAFF
-	TRBV28	-	TRBJ2-7	TGTGCCAGCAGTCCTCGACTCTACGAGCAGTACTTC	CASSPRLYEQYF
-	TRBV10-3	-	TRBJ1-2	TGTGCCATCAGCGGGGAGAGGGTAGGGTATGGCTACACCTTC	CAISGERVGYGYTF
-	TRBV29-1	-	TRBJ1-2	TGCAGCTCACAGGGAATCTATGGCTACACCTTC	CSSQGIYGYTF
-	TRBV29-1	-	TRBJ2-1	TGCAGCGTGGTCGGGTCCTACAATGAGCAGTTCTTC	CSVVGSYNEQFF
-	TRBV9	TRBD1	TRBJ1-2	TGTGCCAGCAGCGTAGTGGGACAGGCGAACTATGGCTACACCTTC	CASSVVGQANYGYTF
-	TRBV19	TRBD1	TRBJ1-1	TGTGCCAGTAGTCCCCGGACAGGAGGTACTGAAGCTTTCTTT	CASSPRTGGTEAFF
-	TRBV2	TRBD1	TRBJ2-2	TGTGCCAGCAGGAAAGGACAGGGCACCGGGGAGCTGTTTTTT	CASRKGQGTGELFF
-	TRBV2	-	TRBJ2-7	TGTGCCAGCAGTCGCACAGGAAATCCCTACGAGCAGTACTTC	CASSRTGNPYEQYF
-	TRBV4-1	TRBD2	TRBJ2-3	TGCGCCAGCAGCATAAGAGCGGGGGTGACAGATACGCAGTATTTT	CASSIRAGVTDTQYF
-	TRBV30	TRBD2	TRBJ2-5	TGTGCCTGGCGGCGGGGGGGGGAGACCCAGTACTTC	CAWRRGGETQYF
-	TRBV6-5	-	TRBJ1-1	TGTGCCAGCAGTTACACAGAGCTCACTGAAGCTTTCTTT	CASSYTELTEAFF
-	TRBV30	-	TRBJ1-3	TGTGCCTGGAGACTGACTAACACCATATATTTT	CAWRLTNTIYF
few	TRBV7-2	TRBD1	TRBJ1-5	TGTGCCAGCAGCTTAAATGCAGGGGGAAAGCCCCAGCATTTT	CASSLNAGGKPQHF
once	TRBV11-2	TRBD2	TRBJ2-1	TGTGCCAGCAGCACCCCGGGACTAGTCCGTCATGAGCAGTTCTTC	CASSTPGLVRHEQFF
few	TRBV29-1	-	TRBJ2-7	TGCAGCGTTCCGGGGGAGCAGTACTTC	CSVPGEQYF
-	TRBV7-9	TRBD1	TRBJ2-5	TGTGCCAGCAGCACCCTCGGGACAGGCCAAGAGACCCAGTACTTC	CASSTLGTGQETQYF
few	TRBV5-1	-	TRBJ1-5	TGCGCCAGCAGCTTGGAGGGAGGTCAGCCCCAGCATTTT	CASSLEGGQPQHF
-	TRBV18	-	TRBJ1-1	TGTGCCAGCTCACCGAGGCTAGCTGGGGAGAACACTGAAGCTTTCTTT	CASSPRLAGENTEAFF
few	TRBV6-1	TRBD1	TRBJ1-2	TGTGCCAGCAGTGAGGACAGGACGGGGGGCTACACCTTC	CASSEDRTGGYTF
few	TRBV6-1	-	TRBJ1-1	TGTGCCAGCATCCGGCGGGGGGACACTGAAGCTTTCTTT	CASIRRGDTEAFF
-	TRBV30	TRBD1	TRBJ1-1	TGTGCCTGGAGTTACGAGACAGGGTTCACTGAAGCTTTCTTT	CAWSYETGFTEAFF
-	TRBV7-9	TRBD1	TRBJ2-7	TGTGCCAGCAGCTTAGTGACAGGGGGTTCCCACGAGCAGTACTTC	CASSLVTGGSHEQYF
-	TRBV13	-	TRBJ2-7	TGTGCCAGCAGCTTCCGGCGGGGTTCCTACGAGCAGTACTTC	CASSFRRGSYEQYF
-	TRBV5-1	TRBD2	TRBJ2-2	TGCGCCACTCCACTAGCGAGCACCGGGGAGCTGTTTTTT	CATPLASTGELFF
-	TRBV5-6	TRBD2	TRBJ2-1	TGTGCCAGCCGACCCGGGGGGGAATCCTACAATGAGCAGTTCTTC	CASRPGGESYNEQFF
-	TRBV7-8	-	TRBJ1-5	TGTGCCAGCAGCTTAGTGGGACAAGCCAATCAGCCCCAGCATTTT	CASSLVGQANQPQHF
-	TRBV6-6	-	TRBJ1-3	TGTGCCAGCAGCCCTGAAGGGGACACCATATATTTT	CASSPEGDTIYF
-	TRBV14	-	TRBJ1-1	TGTGCCAGCACCGGAGAGGGTAGCTTCACTGAAGCTTTCTTT	CASTGEGSFTEAFF
-	TRBV4-1	TRBD2	TRBJ2-2	TGCGCCAGCAGCCTCCCCGAACTAGCGGGATTGAACACCGGGGAGCTGTTTTTT	CASSLPELAGLNTGELFF
-	TRBV14	TRBD2	TRBJ2-3	TGTGCCAGCAGCCGGGGACTAGCGGGGATGACAGATACGCAGTATTTT	CASSRGLAGMTDTQYF
-	TRBV14	TRBD2	TRBJ2-7	TGTGCCAGCAGCCAAGGATCCGGGACTAGCGGGAGGGCCGGTCTCCACGAGCAGTACTTC	CASSQGSGTSGRAGLHEQYF
-	TRBV28	TRBD1	TRBJ1-5	TGTGCCAGCAGTACAGGACAGGGACGCCATCAGCCCCAGCATTTT	CASSTGQGRHQPQHF
-	TRBV29-1	-	TRBJ1-2	TGCAGCGTTCAACAGGAGAACTATGGCTACACCTTC	CSVQQENYGYTF
-	TRBV7-8	TRBD1	TRBJ1-2	TGTGCCAGCACCCTAGACAGGGGTTCTGGCTACACCTTC	CASTLDRGSGYTF
-	TRBV5-6	TRBD1	TRBJ2-7	TGTGCCAGCAGCCTGAAAAGGACAGGCAACGAGCAGTACTTC	CASSLKRTGNEQYF
few	TRBV29-1	TRBD2	TRBJ2-7	TGCAGCGTTGAGGGGGCGGGAGGCTACGAGCAGTACTTC	CSVEGAGGYEQYF
-	TRBV27	-	TRBJ2-7	TGTGCCAGCAGTTTATGGCTCGGACACTACGAGCAGTACTTC	CASSLWLGHYEQYF
-	TRBV5-1	-	TRBJ2-7	TGCGCCAGCAGCTTAAGCGGAGGCTTCAACGAGCAGTACTTC	CASSLSGGFNEQYF
-	TRBV6-1	-	TRBJ2-5	TGTGCCAGCAGTGGAGTCGGAGAGACCCAGTACTTC	CASSGVGETQYF
-	TRBV28	-	TRBJ1-5	TGTGCCAGCAGCCGACAGCCTAATCAGCCCCAGCATTTT	CASSRQPNQPQHF